This is a list of T cell receptor beta chains from one sample in a study of blood T cell repertoires in COVID-19. Method: immunoSEQ multiplex PCR; TCRdb's copy keeps in-frame clones and lacks some. The sample shows roughly 50,000 clones, over 75% of them seen only once. The specimen was peripheral blood. The receptors shown here come from a man aged 65 to 85 with acute or convalescent COVID-19. Each CDR3 is given with its conserved first and last residue. D genes are given only for firm matches. Rows give clone size only sometimes, using once, few, many, or a class for an expanded clone.

v_gene,abundance,d_gene,j_gene,CDR3nt,CDR3aa
TRBV5-1,NA,NA,TRBJ2-2,TGCGCCAGCAGCTTGAGCACGTCGAACACCGGGGAGCTGTTTTTT,CASSLSTSNTGELFF
TRBV7-9,NA,TRBD1,TRBJ1-1,TGTGCCAGCAGCTCCGCAGGGGGAGCTTTCTTT,CASSSAGGAFF
TRBV15,NA,NA,TRBJ1-4,TGTGCCACCAGCAGAGATTCGGGAGGGGGTCATGAAAAACTGTTTTTT,CATSRDSGGGHEKLFF
TRBV5-1,NA,NA,TRBJ2-7,TGCGCCAGCAGCTCGACCACGATGACTATTATCTACGAGCAGTACTTC,CASSSTTMTIIYEQYF
TRBV20-1,NA,TRBD1,TRBJ1-4,TGCAGTGCGATGACAGGGGGACTGTTTTTT,CSAMTGGLFF
TRBV6-5,NA,TRBD1,TRBJ2-7,TGTGCCAGCAGAAGGGACAGGGGGCAATACGAGCAGTACTTC,CASRRDRGQYEQYF
TRBV5-1,NA,NA,TRBJ1-1,TGCGCCAGCAGCCGACCTGACGGCGGGGGGAACACTGAAGCTTTCTTT,CASSRPDGGGNTEAFF
TRBV3-1/TRBV3-2,NA,TRBD1,TRBJ1-2,TGTGCCAGCAGCCAAGGACAGGGACATACCTATGGCTACACCTTC,CASSQGQGHTYGYTF
TRBV28,NA,NA,TRBJ1-5,TGTGCCAGCAGTTTCGGGACACATAGCAATCAGCCCCAGCATTTT,CASSFGTHSNQPQHF
TRBV12-5,NA,TRBD2,TRBJ2-3,TGTGCTAGTGGTTCGGGGGGGAGGGCAGATACGCAGTATTTT,CASGSGGRADTQYF
TRBV5-1,NA,TRBD2,TRBJ2-7,TGCGCCAGCCGGCGGGAGGGCCGCGAGCAGTACTTC,CASRREGREQYF
TRBV9,once,TRBD2,TRBJ2-7,TGTGCCAGCAGCGTAAATTCGGCGGGAGATACCTACGAGCAGTACTTC,CASSVNSAGDTYEQYF
TRBV5-8,NA,TRBD1,TRBJ2-5,TGTGCCAGCAGCACGGACAGGGAGGAGACCCAGTACTTC,CASSTDREETQYF
TRBV19,NA,TRBD2,TRBJ2-5,TGTGCCAGTAGTACGGCCCTGGGACTAGTCGCAAGCGAGACCCAGTACTTC,CASSTALGLVASETQYF
TRBV12-2,NA,NA,TRBJ2-3,TGTGCAAGTCGCTTAGCGGGACTAGCGGGGGTTCAAACAGATACGCAGTATTTT,CASRLAGLAGVQTDTQYF
TRBV25-1,NA,TRBD1,TRBJ2-1,TGTGCCAGCAGTGATACAGGGGGATCCTACAATGAGCAGTTCTTC,CASSDTGGSYNEQFF
TRBV4-3,NA,TRBD1,TRBJ1-3,TGCGCCAGCAGCCAAAACAGGGGGCATGGAAACACCATATATTTT,CASSQNRGHGNTIYF
TRBV24-1,few,TRBD1,TRBJ1-1,TGTGCCACCAGGGAACCGGGACAGGGGAACACTGAAGCTTTCTTT,CATREPGQGNTEAFF
TRBV19,once,NA,TRBJ2-2,TGTGCCAGTTCTAGGGCGGGGAACACCGGGGAGCTGTTTTTT,CASSRAGNTGELFF
TRBV6-2/TRBV6-3,NA,TRBD2,TRBJ2-1,TGTGCCAGCAGTTATTGGCCCGGGACTAGGGGCAATGAGCAGTTCTTC,CASSYWPGTRGNEQFF
TRBV10-3,once,NA,TRBJ2-6,TGTGCCATCAGCAACAGCCTCTCTGGGGCCAACGTCCTGACTTTC,CAISNSLSGANVLTF
TRBV11-2,NA,TRBD1,TRBJ2-7,TGTGCCAGCAGCCTTACCGGGGGACAGGGGTCCTACGAGCAGTACTTC,CASSLTGGQGSYEQYF
TRBV5-1,few,NA,TRBJ2-1,TGCGCCAGCAGCAGTCGACAGAACAATGAGCAGTTCTTC,CASSSRQNNEQFF
TRBV6-5,NA,TRBD2,TRBJ2-5,TGTGCCAGCAGTCGTAGCGGGAGGGCAGGAGAGACCCAGTACTTC,CASSRSGRAGETQYF
TRBV25-1,NA,TRBD2,TRBJ2-1,TGTGCCAGCAGTAATAGCGGGAGCTCCTACAATGAGCAGTTCTTC,CASSNSGSSYNEQFF
TRBV6-5,NA,NA,TRBJ2-1,TGTGCCAGCAGTTACTACCCCGCGCCAAGCCCCGATGAGCAGTTCTTC,CASSYYPAPSPDEQFF
TRBV7-6,few,NA,TRBJ1-4,TGTGCCAGCAGCCCTCACAGGGTTGAAAAACTGTTTTTT,CASSPHRVEKLFF
TRBV6-6,NA,TRBD2,TRBJ2-3,TGTGCCAGCAGTCTCGGACTAGCGGGAGACGTTACGCAGTATTTT,CASSLGLAGDVTQYF
TRBV7-3,NA,TRBD2,TRBJ2-3,TGTGCCAGCAGCCCGGGACTAGCGACAGATACGCAGTATTTT,CASSPGLATDTQYF
TRBV7-9,NA,TRBD2,TRBJ2-7,TGTGCCAGCAGCGTGGGACTAGGTGGGGCCGAGCAGTACTTC,CASSVGLGGAEQYF
TRBV2,NA,NA,TRBJ1-1,TGTGCCAGCAGTGGAAGCTTCGGGAACACTGAAGCTTTCTTT,CASSGSFGNTEAFF
TRBV24-1,NA,TRBD1,TRBJ1-5,TGTGCCACCAGTGATTCGGTTAGGGGGCGAAATCAGCCCCAGCATTTT,CATSDSVRGRNQPQHF
TRBV6-1,NA,NA,TRBJ2-7,TGTGCCAGCAGTGAAGCCCGAGGGCCCTACGAGCAGTACTTC,CASSEARGPYEQYF
TRBV15,NA,NA,TRBJ1-5,TGTGCCACCAGCAGAGAGGCGAGCGGAGCCCAGCATTTT,CATSREASGAQHF
TRBV2,many,NA,TRBJ1-5,TGTGCCAGCCGGTGGGGGGAAGGTCAGCCCCAGCATTTT,CASRWGEGQPQHF
TRBV12-5,NA,NA,TRBJ1-1,TGTGCTAGTGCCGCGGCGGCACCGAACACTGAAGCTTTCTTT,CASAAAAPNTEAFF
TRBV5-5,NA,NA,TRBJ1-3,TGTGCCAGCAGCTTGGCCCCGGGAGTCTCTGGAAACACCATATATTTT,CASSLAPGVSGNTIYF
TRBV5-1,NA,TRBD2,TRBJ2-1,TGCGCCAGCAGCCAAGGACTAGCGGGGGCCTACAATGAGCAGTTCTTC,CASSQGLAGAYNEQFF
TRBV9,NA,NA,TRBJ1-5,TGTGCCAGCAGCCCGACAGATTATAGCAATCAGCCCCAGCATTTT,CASSPTDYSNQPQHF
TRBV6-5,NA,NA,TRBJ1-6,TGTGCCAGCAGTTCGTCTAGAAATTTCTCACCCCTCCACTTT,CASSSSRNFSPLHF
TRBV19,NA,NA,TRBJ2-1,TGTGCCAGTAGTATGCGCGGTCAATACAATGAGCAGTTCTTC,CASSMRGQYNEQFF
TRBV28,NA,NA,TRBJ1-2,TGTGCCAGCAGTTTACCCGGGGAGGGCTACACCTTC,CASSLPGEGYTF
TRBV2,NA,TRBD2,TRBJ2-1,TGTGCCAGCAGTGAAAGGGTGGGACTAGCTTTGAATGAGCAGTTCTTC,CASSERVGLALNEQFF
TRBV11-3,NA,NA,TRBJ1-5,TGTGCCAGCAGCACAAGATCAGTCTGGCCCCAGCATTTT,CASSTRSVWPQHF
TRBV13,NA,TRBD1,TRBJ2-7,TGTGCCAGCAGCTCCTACCCGGGACAGGGGGCGCTCGAGCAGTACTTC,CASSSYPGQGALEQYF
TRBV29-1,NA,TRBD1,TRBJ2-7,TGCAGCGTCCTCGGACAGGGATACGAGCAGTACTTC,CSVLGQGYEQYF
TRBV29-1,once,NA,TRBJ2-1,TGCAGCGAAGGGCGGGGCAATGAGCAGTTCTTC,CSEGRGNEQFF
TRBV4-3,NA,TRBD2,TRBJ2-3,TGCGCCAGCAGCCGCGGGGAGCGGGCCTCGGGGGGTACGCAGTATTTT,CASSRGERASGGTQYF
TRBV6-5,NA,NA,TRBJ1-6,TGTGCCAGCAGTTGGGCAGGGGTTGGGAATTCACCCCTCCACTTT,CASSWAGVGNSPLHF
TRBV12-3/TRBV12-4,once,NA,TRBJ2-7,TGTGCCAGCAGTTTATCTCGTGTGCAGTACTTC,CASSLSRVQYF
TRBV6-4,NA,NA,TRBJ2-1,TGTGCCAGCAGTGACTCTCCCTATATCTCCTACAATGAGCAGTTCTTC,CASSDSPYISYNEQFF
TRBV10-3,NA,TRBD1,TRBJ1-1,TGTGCCACTAAACAGGGGGCGAACACTGAAGCTTTCTTT,CATKQGANTEAFF
TRBV7-9,few,NA,TRBJ1-1,TGTGCCAGCAGCCCTCAGGTGAACACTGAAGCTTTCTTT,CASSPQVNTEAFF
TRBV2,NA,NA,TRBJ1-5,TGTGCCAGCAGTGCGGGACTAACAGGTATAGAGCATTTT,CASSAGLTGIEHF
TRBV6-1,few,NA,TRBJ2-1,TGTGCCAGCAGTGAAGCGGCCACACGCCCCTACAATGAGCAGTTCTTC,CASSEAATRPYNEQFF
TRBV6-5,NA,TRBD1,TRBJ1-4,TGTGCCAGCAGTTACGGGGACAGGGTGTCTGAAAAACTGTTTTTT,CASSYGDRVSEKLFF
TRBV4-2,few,NA,TRBJ2-7,TGTGCCAGCAGCCAACGGGTATCTACCTACGAGCAGTACTTC,CASSQRVSTYEQYF
TRBV5-4,NA,TRBD1,TRBJ1-4,TGTGCCAGCAGCTTGGGTAGAGGACAGGGGTTCACTAATGAAAAACTGTTTTTT,CASSLGRGQGFTNEKLFF
TRBV11-3,NA,NA,TRBJ1-1,TGTGCCAGCAGCTTAGGAGAGAACACTGAAGCTTTCTTT,CASSLGENTEAFF